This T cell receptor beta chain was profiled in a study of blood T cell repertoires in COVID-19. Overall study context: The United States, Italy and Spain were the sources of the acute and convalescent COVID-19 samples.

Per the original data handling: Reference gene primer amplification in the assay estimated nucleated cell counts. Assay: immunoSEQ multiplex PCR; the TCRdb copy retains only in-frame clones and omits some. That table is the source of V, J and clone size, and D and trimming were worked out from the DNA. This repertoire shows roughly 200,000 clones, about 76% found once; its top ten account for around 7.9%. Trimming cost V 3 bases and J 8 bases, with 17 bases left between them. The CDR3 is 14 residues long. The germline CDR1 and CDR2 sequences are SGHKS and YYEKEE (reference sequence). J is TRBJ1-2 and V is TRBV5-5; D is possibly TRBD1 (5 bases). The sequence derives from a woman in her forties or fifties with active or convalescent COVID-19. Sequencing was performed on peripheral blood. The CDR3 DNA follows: TGTGCCAGCAGCTCAATTGAGGACATAAGGGGCTACACCTTC. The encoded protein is CASSSIEDIRGYTF. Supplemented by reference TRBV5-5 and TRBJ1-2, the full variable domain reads DAGVTQSPTHLIKTRGQQVTLRCSPISGHKSVSWYQQVLGQGPQFIFQYYEKEERGRGNFPDRFSARQFPNYSSELNVNALLLGDSALYLCASSSIEDIRGYTFGSGTRLTVV.